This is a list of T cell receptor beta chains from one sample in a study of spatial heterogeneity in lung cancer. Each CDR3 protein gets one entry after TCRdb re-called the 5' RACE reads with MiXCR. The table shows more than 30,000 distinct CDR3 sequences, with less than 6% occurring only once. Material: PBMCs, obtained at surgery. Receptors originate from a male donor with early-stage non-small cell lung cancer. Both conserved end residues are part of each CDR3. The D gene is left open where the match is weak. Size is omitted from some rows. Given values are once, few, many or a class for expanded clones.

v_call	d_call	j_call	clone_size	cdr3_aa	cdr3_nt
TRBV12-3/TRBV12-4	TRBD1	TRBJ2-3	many	CASSLRQGLKLSTDTQYF	TGTGCCAGCAGTCTGCGACAGGGGCTAAAACTAAGCACAGATACGCAGTATTTT
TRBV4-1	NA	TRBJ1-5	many	CASSLTPGDQPQHF	TGCGCCAGCAGCCTAACCCCCGGCGATCAGCCCCAGCATTTT
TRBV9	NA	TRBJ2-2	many	CASNVGAGDTGELFF	TGTGCCAGCAACGTGGGGGCTGGGGACACCGGGGAGCTGTTTTTT
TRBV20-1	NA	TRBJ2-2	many	CSARVGKNTGELFF	TGCAGTGCTAGAGTGGGGAAGAACACCGGGGAGCTGTTTTTT
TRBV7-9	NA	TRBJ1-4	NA	CASSEGTTNEKLFF	TGTGCCAGCAGCGAGGGTACAACTAATGAAAAACTGTTTTTT
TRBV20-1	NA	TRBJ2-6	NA	CSATGLESSGANVLTF	TGCAGTGCGACAGGACTCGAGAGCTCTGGGGCCAACGTCCTGACTTTC
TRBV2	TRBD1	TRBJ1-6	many	CASSPDRVNSPLHF	TGTGCCAGCAGTCCGGACAGGGTAAATTCACCCCTCCACTTT
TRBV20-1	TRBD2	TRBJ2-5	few	CSPGTSGFKETQYF	TGCAGTCCCGGGACTAGCGGATTTAAAGAGACCCAGTACTTC
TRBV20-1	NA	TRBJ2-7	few	CSARVWGSYEQYF	TGCAGTGCTAGAGTCTGGGGATCCTACGAGCAGTACTTC
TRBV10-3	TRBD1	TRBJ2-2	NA	CAISGTGSTGELFF	TGTGCCATCTCCGGGACAGGGAGCACCGGGGAGCTGTTTTTT
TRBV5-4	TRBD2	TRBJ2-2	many	CASSTGGTSHTGELFF	TGTGCCAGCAGCACTGGAGGGACTAGCCATACCGGGGAGCTGTTTTTT
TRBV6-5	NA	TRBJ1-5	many	CASRDTGGEPQHF	TGTGCCAGCAGGGACACGGGGGGGGAGCCCCAGCATTTT
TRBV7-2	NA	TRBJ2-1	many	CASSSRRAYNEQFF	TGTGCCAGCAGCTCCCGCCGGGCCTACAATGAGCAGTTCTTC
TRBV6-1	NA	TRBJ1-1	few	CASRSSGEAFF	TGTGCCAGCAGGTCTTCAGGAGAAGCTTTCTTT
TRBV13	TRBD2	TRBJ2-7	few	CASSPTSGGAYEQYF	TGTGCCAGCAGCCCGACTAGCGGGGGGGCATACGAGCAGTACTTC
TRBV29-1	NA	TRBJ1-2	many	CSVLGQENYGYTF	TGCAGCGTTCTTGGTCAGGAAAACTATGGCTACACCTTC
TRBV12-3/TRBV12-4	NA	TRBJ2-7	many	CASRLSGAGAYEQYF	TGTGCCAGCAGACTCTCGGGGGCGGGGGCCTACGAGCAGTACTTC
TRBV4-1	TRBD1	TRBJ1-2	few	CASSQDAGQGAGYGYTF	TGCGCCAGCAGCCAAGACGCGGGACAGGGGGCTGGTTATGGCTACACCTTC